These 25 T cell receptor beta chains came from one sample sequenced in a study of low-dose radiotherapy and immunotherapy resistance in tumors. Noted time point: after trial treatment. The treatment here: LDRT plus nivolumab, ipilimumab, low-dose cyclophosphamide and aspirin (RACIN trial). First-strand cDNA used TRAV- and TRBV-specific primers, covering alpha and beta chains. Amplification of TCRs used a constant-region primer and V-primer adapter for approximately 18 PCR cycles. MiXCR was run by TCRdb on the reads, yielding one entry per CDR3 protein. The sample holds 50,000 or so distinct CDR3 sequences, about 25% seen once. Sample: PBMCs, taken after low-dose radiotherapy plus immunotherapy. The receptors were sampled from a male donor with prostate cancer.

This clonotype was detected ten times or more. The chain carries TRBV7-3 and TRBJ1-5; D might be TRBD1 (5 bases). The V and J ends lost 2 bases and 7 bases respectively, with 6 bases between them. This CDR3 is built from 12 residues. The germline V gene encodes CDR1 SGHTA and CDR2 FQGTGA. CDR3 loop: CASSLRGQPQHF. The CDR3 DNA reads TGTGCCAGCAGCTTACGGGGGCAGCCCCAGCATTTT.

This clonotype was recorded at least ten times. V and J are TRBV20-1 and TRBJ2-5, with TRBD1 matching over 10 bases. Germline V gives CDR1 DFQATT, CDR2 SNEGSKA (reference sequence). The CDR3 has 12 residues. CDR3 sequence (DNA): TGCAGCGGACAGGGGGGACCAGAGACCCAGTACTTC. Translation gives CSGQGGPETQYF.

This clonotype was counted many times. The rearrangement uses TRBV7-9 and TRBJ2-3, with D perhaps matching TRBD1 (5 bases). The CDR3 consists of 15 residues. Germline V gene sequence: CDR1 SEHNR, CDR2 FQNEAQ (reference sequence). With 3 bases removed from V and 1 base from J, the gap between germline ends came to 11 bases. The CDR3 reads CASSFNRWGTDTQYF. The CDR3 DNA reads TGTGCCAGCAGCTTCAACAGGTGGGGCACAGATACGCAGTATTTT.

In this sample, this clonotype turned up many times. This chain links TRBV4-1 with TRBJ2-3; D ambiguous. Looked up from germline, CDR1 is MGHRA and CDR2 is YSYEKL. CDR3 length: 13 amino acids. Trimming pared 0 bases from V and 4 bases from J, leaving 5 bases between. CDR3 sequence reads: CASSQDWSDTQYF. The CDR3, as DNA: TGCGCCAGCAGCCAAGATTGGTCAGATACGCAGTATTTT.

This clonotype has a count of ten or more. V and J are TRBV29-1 and TRBJ1-1; 8 bases line up with TRBD1. The CDR3 has 13 amino acids. Germline loops: CDR1 SQVTM, CDR2 ANQGSEA. Trimming at V came to 7 bases and at J to 0 bases, leaving 4 bases not matched to a gene. The CDR3 coding sequence is TGCAGCGGGACAGGGCATCTGAACACTGAAGCTTTCTTT. Protein: CSGTGHLNTEAFF. Full variable domain (remainder filled in from reference TRBV29-1 and TRBJ1-1): SAVISQKPSRDICQRGTSLTIQCQVDSQVTMMFWYRQQPGQSLTLIATANQGSEATYESGFVIDKFPISRPNLTFSTLTVSNMSPEDSSIYLCSGTGHLNTEAFFGQGTRLTVV.

This clonotype occurred many times. The V gene is TRBV5-1, the J gene TRBJ2-3, with 7 bases that match TRBD2. The CDR3 consists of 16 residues. Per the germline V gene, CDR1 is SGHRS and CDR2 is YFSETQ. Germline trimming cut 1 base from V and 2 bases from J; bases unmatched to any gene: 7. This CDR3 is CASSLNGGSATDTQYF. The CDR3 DNA is TGCGCCAGCAGCTTGAATGGCGGGAGCGCCACAGATACGCAGTATTTT. The full variable domain, in which reference TRBV5-1 and TRBJ2-3 provide the parts outside the CDR3, is KAGVTQTPRYLIKTRGQQVTLSCSPISGHRSVSWYQQTPGQGLQFLFEYFSETQRNKGNFPGRFSGRQFSNSRSEMNVSTLELGDSALYLCASSLNGGSATDTQYFGPGTRLTVL.

This clonotype showed up many times. The J gene is TRBJ2-7, the V gene TRBV3-1, with 13 bases identical to TRBD2. Germline CDR1 is LGHDT and CDR2 is YNNKEL (reference sequence). The CDR3 is 15 residues long. With V trimmed by 5 bases and J by 3 bases, 4 bases remained unmatched. The CDR3 DNA is TGTGCCAGCAGCACTCGGACTAGCGGGAGCTACGAGCAGTACTTC. Amino acids: CASSTRTSGSYEQYF.

This clonotype rates as medium-sized. This chain connects TRBV28 to TRBJ2-5; 8 nucleotides agree with TRBD2. Looked up from germline, CDR1 is MDHEN and CDR2 is SYDVKM. Unmatched junction bases numbered 12, after V lost 7 bases and J lost 5 bases. This CDR3 region has 15 residues. CDR3 residues: CASNPSRGAGETQYF. CDR3 nucleotides: TGTGCCAGCAATCCCTCGCGGGGGGCTGGGGAGACCCAGTACTTC.

This clonotype was recorded many times. The chain is built from TRBV10-3 and TRBJ2-2, with D perhaps TRBD2 (5 bases). Per germline, CDR1 ENHRY and CDR2 SYGVKD. This CDR3 is built from 16 residues. V dropped 2 bases and J dropped 6 bases, with 16 bases sitting between them. The CDR3 loop reads CAISEVRASSSGELFF. DNA of the CDR3: TGTGCCATCAGTGAGGTTAGGGCTAGCTCGTCCGGGGAGCTGTTTTTT.

The chain couples TRBV7-6 to TRBJ2-2; the D gene could be TRBD1 or TRBD2 (5 bases each). V gave up 5 bases and J gave up 7 bases, with 20 bases separating them. The CDR3 loop spans 16 amino acids. The V gene's germline CDR1 is SGHVS and CDR2 FNYEAQ. CDR3 protein: CASSSFRDVSFGELFF. DNA for the CDR3: TGTGCCAGCAGCAGCTTCCGGGACGTGAGTTTCGGGGAGCTGTTTTTT.

There are many counts of this clonotype. CDR3 in amino acids: CASSPSVTYNEQFF. The CDR3, as DNA: TGTGCCAGCTCACCATCGGTTACCTACAATGAGCAGTTCTTC. The chain is built from TRBV18 and TRBJ2-1; D is unclear. The CDR3 length is 14 residues. The germline gives CDR1 KGHSH, CDR2 LQKENI. V shed 2 bases and J shed 2 bases, with 7 bases lying between them.

This clonotype was counted many times. The chain uses TRBV5-1 and TRBJ1-1; 7 bases agree with TRBD1. The germline V gene encodes CDR1 SGHRS and CDR2 YFSETQ. This CDR3 contains 16 residues. Trimming cost V 1 base and J 0 bases; bases outside gene matches: 6. DNA for the CDR3: TGCGCCAGCAGCTTGCAGGCAGGGGGATTGAACACTGAAGCTTTCTTT. It specifies CASSLQAGGLNTEAFF.

At least ten counts were recorded for this clonotype. The chain recombines TRBV6-2 or TRBV6-3 with TRBJ2-3; D is ambiguous. Germline V gene data show CDR1 as MNHEY and CDR2 as SVGEGT. The CDR3 runs to 14 residues. Trimming cost V 8 bases and J 4 bases, with 16 bases left between them. CDR3 DNA: TGTGCCAGCGCAATCTTCCCTGGCGCAGATACGCAGTATTTT. Protein sequence: CASAIFPGADTQYF.

This clonotype was seen only once. This likely came from a read error, as a far larger clone is one base away. This chain connects TRBV7-8 to TRBJ2-7; the D gene is possibly TRBD2 (6 bases). Trimming took 6 bases from V and 1 from J, leaving 13 bases between them. Looked up from germline, CDR1 is SGHVS and CDR2 is FQNEAQ. The length of the CDR3 is 14 residues. In nucleotides, the CDR3 is TGTGCCAGCAGTCAAGCGGGCCAGTCCTACGAGCAGTACTTC. It specifies CASSQAGQSYEQYF.

This clonotype was recorded at least ten times. This sequence joins TRBV18 and TRBJ2-1; D remains ambiguous. Germline V CDR1 and CDR2: KGHSH, LQKENI. V lost 3 bases and J 5 bases, leaving 11 bases between the germline ends. CDR3 length equals 14 residues. CDR3 DNA: TGTGCCAGCTCACCCCCAACCCGGGACAATGAGCAGTTCTTC. Its protein product is CASSPPTRDNEQFF.

This clonotype came up many times. The chain carries TRBV19 and TRBJ2-1, with 14 bases identical to TRBD2. J lost 8 bases, V lost 6 bases, and 6 bases had no gene match. The CDR3 has 15 residues. CDR1 is LNHDA and CDR2 is SQIVND in the germline V gene (reference sequence). CDR3 sequence (DNA): TGTGCCAGTAGAGCGGGACTAGCGGGAGTCGATGAGCAGTTCTTC. Protein sequence: CASRAGLAGVDEQFF.

This clonotype was detected many times. The chain uses TRBV3-1 and TRBJ1-1; the D gene is possibly TRBD1 (5 bases). V was cut by 5 bases and J by 6 bases, with 16 bases left in between. Germline values: CDR1 LGHDT, CDR2 YNNKEL (reference sequence). The CDR3 is made up of 14 amino acids. The CDR3, as DNA: TGTGCCAGCAGCACGGGACCAGGTGACTCTGAAGCTTTCTTT. This translates into CASSTGPGDSEAFF. Complete variable domain (other parts from reference TRBV3-1 and TRBJ1-1): DTAVSQTPKYLVTQMGNDKSIKCEQNLGHDTMYWYKQDSKKFLKIMFSYNNKELIINETVPNRFSPKSPDKAHLNLHINSLELGDSAVYFCASSTGPGDSEAFFGQGTRLTVV.

In its sample, this clonotype was seen many times. J is TRBJ1-2 and V is TRBV12-3 or TRBV12-4, with D unresolved. The CDR3 has 13 residues. V lost 7 bases and J 4 bases, leaving 13 bases between the germline ends. For the CDR3, the DNA is TGTGCCAGCACCTTAGGTGTATCCTATGGCTACACCTTC. Translated, it gives CASTLGVSYGYTF.

This clonotype has at least ten counts. The rearrangement joins TRBV7-8 to TRBJ2-1, with TRBD2 matching over 7 bases. V lost 1 base, J lost 13 bases, and 13 bases stayed unmatched. There are 15 residues in the CDR3. Germline-derived CDR1 and CDR2 are SGHVS and FQNEAQ. The CDR3 DNA reads as TGTGCCAGCAGCTTAGTTTTAACAGCGACTAGCCCACAGTTCTTC. Translating gives CASSLVLTATSPQFF. Full variable domain (missing parts from reference TRBV7-8 and TRBJ2-1): GAGVSQSPRYKVAKRGQDVALRCDPISGHVSLFWYQQALGQGPEFLTYFQNEAQLDKSGLPSDRFFAERPEGSVSTLKIQRTQQEDSAVYLCASSLVLTATSPQFFGPGTRLTVL.

At least ten counts were recorded for this clonotype. The chain is built from TRBV7-2 and TRBJ1-6; D uncertain. The ends were cut back, 3 bases at V and 3 bases at J, with 9 bases in the middle. This CDR3 region has 15 residues. The germline CDR1 and CDR2 sequences are SGHTA and FQGNSA. CDR3 sequence reads: CASSLVRYYNSPLHF. DNA for the CDR3: TGTGCCAGCAGCTTGGTGCGGTACTATAATTCACCCCTCCACTTT.

This clonotype was found many times. The rearrangement uses TRBV24-1 and TRBJ2-1, with D unresolved. The CDR3 contains 14 residues. The germline gives CDR1 KGHDR, CDR2 SFDVKD. The germline V and J ends were trimmed by 4 bases and 4 bases, with 10 bases remaining between them. CDR3 residues: CATSDDNKYNEQFF. The CDR3 coding sequence is TGTGCCACCAGTGACGATAACAAATACAATGAGCAGTTCTTC.

Ten or more counts support this clonotype. The rearrangement links TRBV11-2 to TRBJ2-3; D is uncertain. From germline, CDR1 is SGHAT and CDR2 FQNNGV. V gave up 1 base and J gave up 3 bases, with 11 bases separating them. The CDR3 sequence is 15 residues long. Here the CDR3 DNA reads TGTGCCAGCAGCTTAGTGAGTGGGATTACAGATACGCAGTATTTT. It specifies CASSLVSGITDTQYF.

This clonotype was recorded at least ten times. The gene calls are TRBV20-1 and TRBJ2-7; possibly TRBD1 or TRBD2 for D (5 bases each). The length of the CDR3 is 15 residues. Germline-derived CDR1 and CDR2 are DFQATT and SNEGSKA (reference sequence). V dropped 2 bases and J dropped 0 bases, with 14 bases sitting between them. The chain's CDR3 is CSARTAGTSSYEQYF. In DNA, the CDR3 is TGCAGTGCTAGAACCGCCGGGACGAGCTCCTACGAGCAGTACTTC.

This clonotype was seen a single time. A read error likely explains this, since a far larger clone differs by one base. The chain links TRBV5-1 to TRBJ2-1; 7 positions agree with TRBD2. V lost 0 bases, J lost 10 bases, and 1 base stayed unmatched. Germline CDR1 and CDR2: SGHRS and YFSETQ. The CDR3 spans 12 residues. The CDR3: CASSLVTSEQFF. DNA of the CDR3: TGCGCCAGCAGCTTGGTGACTAGCGAGCAGTTCTTC.

Worth noting for this clonotype: The likely explanation is a read error, given a far larger clone one base away. The gene calls are TRBV6-1 and TRBJ2-1, with D perhaps TRBD1 (6 bases). Germline CDR1 MNHNS, CDR2 SASEGT. Trimming left V 5 bases short and J 10 bases short, with 9 bases between. This CDR3 contains 11 residues. The CDR3 DNA is TGTGCCAGCAGTTACAGGGACGAGCAGTTCTTC. It codes for CASSYRDEQFF.